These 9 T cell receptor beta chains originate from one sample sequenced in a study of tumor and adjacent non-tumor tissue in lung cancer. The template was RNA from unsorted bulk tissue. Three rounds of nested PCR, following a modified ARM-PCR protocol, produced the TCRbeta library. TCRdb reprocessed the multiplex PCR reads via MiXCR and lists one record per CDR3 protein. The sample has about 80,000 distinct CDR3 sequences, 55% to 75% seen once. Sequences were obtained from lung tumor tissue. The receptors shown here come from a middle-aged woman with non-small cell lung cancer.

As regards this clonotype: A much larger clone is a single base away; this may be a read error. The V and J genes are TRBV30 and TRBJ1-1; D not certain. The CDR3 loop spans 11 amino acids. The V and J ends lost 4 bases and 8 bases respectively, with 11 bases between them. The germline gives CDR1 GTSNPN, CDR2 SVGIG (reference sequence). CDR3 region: CAWTVNAEAFF. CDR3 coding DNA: TGTGCCTGGACTGTGAACGCCGAAGCTTTCTTT.

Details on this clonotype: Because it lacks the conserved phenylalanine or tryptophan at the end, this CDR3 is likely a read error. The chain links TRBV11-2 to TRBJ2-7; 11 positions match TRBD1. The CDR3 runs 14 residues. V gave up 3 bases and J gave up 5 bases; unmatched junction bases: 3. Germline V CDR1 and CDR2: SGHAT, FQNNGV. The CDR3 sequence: CASSFGQGAHEQYL. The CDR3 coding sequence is TGTGCCAGCAGCTTCGGACAGGGGGCGCACGAGCAGTACCTC.

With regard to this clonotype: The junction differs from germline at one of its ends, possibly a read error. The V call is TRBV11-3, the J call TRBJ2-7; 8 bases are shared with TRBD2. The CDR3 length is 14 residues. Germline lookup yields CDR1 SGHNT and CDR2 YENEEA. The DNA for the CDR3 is TGTGCCAGCAGCCCCACGGGGGGGGTGTACGAGCAGTGCTTC. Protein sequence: CASSPTGGVYEQCF. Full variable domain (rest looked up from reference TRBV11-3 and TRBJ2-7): EAGVVQSPRYKIIEKKQPVAFWCNPISGHNTLYWYLQNLGQGPELLIRYENEEAVDDSQLPKDRFSAERLKGVDSTLKIQPAELGDSAVYLCASSPTGGVYEQCFGPGTRLTVT.

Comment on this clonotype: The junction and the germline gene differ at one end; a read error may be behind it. The DNA for the CDR3 is TGTGCCAGCAGCGCGACAGGCTTTTTACTTGGGTTT. Its translation: CASSATGFLLGF. This chain joins TRBV28 and TRBJ1-6, with D perhaps matching TRBD1 (6 bases). Germline lookup yields CDR1 MDHEN and CDR2 SYDVKM. This CDR3 is 12 amino acids long.

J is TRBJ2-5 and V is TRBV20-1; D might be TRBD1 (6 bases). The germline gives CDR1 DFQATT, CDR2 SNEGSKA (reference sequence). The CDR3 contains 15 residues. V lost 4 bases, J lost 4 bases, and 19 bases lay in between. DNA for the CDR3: TGCAGTGCTAATCCCACAATAGAAGGGGGAGAGACCCAGTACTTC. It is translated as CSANPTIEGGETQYF.

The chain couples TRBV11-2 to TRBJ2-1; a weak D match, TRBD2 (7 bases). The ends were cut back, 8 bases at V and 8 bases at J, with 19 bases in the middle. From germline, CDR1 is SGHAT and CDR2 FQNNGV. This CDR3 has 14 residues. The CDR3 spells CASGTIGGGYEQFF. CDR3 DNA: TGTGCCAGCGGCACAATAGGGGGAGGGTATGAGCAGTTCTTC.

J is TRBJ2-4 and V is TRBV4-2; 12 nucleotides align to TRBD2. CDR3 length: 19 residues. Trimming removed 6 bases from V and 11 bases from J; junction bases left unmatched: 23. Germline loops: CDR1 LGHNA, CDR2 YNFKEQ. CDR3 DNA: TGTGCCAGCAGGGCTAGCGGGAGGGCCGGAGAGGGAGCCAAAGACGTTCAGTACTTC. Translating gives CASRASGRAGEGAKDVQYF.

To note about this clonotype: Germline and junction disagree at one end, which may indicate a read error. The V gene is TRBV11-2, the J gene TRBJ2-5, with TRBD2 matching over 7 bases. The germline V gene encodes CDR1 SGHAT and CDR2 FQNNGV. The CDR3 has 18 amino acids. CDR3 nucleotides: TGTACCAGCAGTCAAGGCCGAGGGCCAACAAGGGAGGGAGAGACCCAGTACTTC. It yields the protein CTSSQGRGPTREGETQYF.

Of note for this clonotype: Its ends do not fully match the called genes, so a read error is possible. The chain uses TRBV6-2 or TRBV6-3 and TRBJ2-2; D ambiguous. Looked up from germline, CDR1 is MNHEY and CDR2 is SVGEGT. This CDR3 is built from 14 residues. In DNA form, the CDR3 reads TGTGCCAGCGCTGATAGCAGGAACATCGGGGAGCTGTTTTTT. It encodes CASADSRNIGELFF.